This T cell receptor beta chain was documented in a study of T cell responses to AZD1222 COVID-19 vaccine. Measured with immunoSEQ multiplex PCR; TCRdb has only the in-frame clones, and not every one. This sample has under 200,000 clones, with 90% to 95% found just once. General study points: Among spike-specific TCRs, nearly half reportedly target unmutated variant regions. Across spike, vaccine-associated CD4 TCRs were found, dominant at 160-218 and 743-854. Clonal diversity was possibly underestimated, and white British individuals and females predominated among donors.

Germline values: CDR1 LNHDA, CDR2 SQIVND (reference sequence). V trimming: 3 bases; J trimming: 7 bases; junction bases outside the gene matches: 7. The CDR3 totals 16 residues. Note on this clone: Its antigen is unknown.

The sequence derives from an adult in good health. The V gene is TRBV19, the J gene TRBJ2-3; 13 bases agree with TRBD2. Sequencing was performed on peripheral blood, taken on day 0 of AZD1222 vaccination. The CDR3 here is CASSMRTSGSMYTQYF. CDR3 bases: TGTGCCAGTAGTATGAGGACTAGCGGGAGTATGTATACGCAGTATTTT.